Shown below are 21 T cell receptor beta chains from a single sample sequenced in a study of beta chain features in type 1 diabetes. Of the isolated RNA, all was reverse transcribed, and so the sequenced material was expressed TCRB transcripts. The repertoire was sequenced with immunoSEQ multiplex PCR; TCRdb's copy has only in-frame clones and lacks some. The table shows almost 350,000 clones, with roughly 8% occurring only once. The material sequenced was central memory CD4+ T cells from blood. The receptor source for this set is a woman under 30 in good health.

There are many counts of this clone. V usage is TRBV19 and J usage is TRBJ2-1; a weak D match, TRBD2 (6 bases). This CDR3 has 15 residues. CDR1 LNHDA and CDR2 SQIVND come from the germline V gene (reference sequence). V was clipped by 6 bases and J by 6 bases, with 18 bases between them. The chain's CDR3 is CASRTGTSLANEQFF. The CDR3 region has the DNA TGTGCCAGTAGAACCGGGACTTCCCTTGCCAATGAGCAGTTCTTC.

This clone has just a few counts. The chain recombines TRBV2 with TRBJ2-3; TRBD1 agrees at 8 bases. CDR3 size: 16 residues. J was trimmed by 8 bases and V by 2 bases; bases with no gene match: 12. Germline CDR1 and CDR2: SNHLY and FYNNEI. In DNA form, the CDR3 reads TGTGCCAGCAGTGAACAGGGACAGGTGAAAGGGGGTACGCAGTATTTT. Amino acid sequence: CASSEQGQVKGGTQYF.

This chain connects TRBV4-2 to TRBJ1-4; 7 positions match TRBD1. V was clipped by 4 bases and J by 0 bases; unmatched bases: 5. Per the germline V gene, CDR1 is LGHNA and CDR2 is YNFKEQ. The CDR3 is 16 amino acids. CDR3: CASSLGQATTNEKLFF. DNA of the CDR3: TGTGCCAGCAGCCTTGGACAGGCGACAACTAATGAAAAACTGTTTTTT.

This clone appeared a few times. The V and J genes are TRBV5-1 and TRBJ2-7, with D possibly TRBD1 on 7 matching bases. The CDR3 loop spans 14 amino acids. The germline V gene encodes CDR1 SGHRS and CDR2 YFSETQ. The ends were cut back, 1 base at V and 6 bases at J, with 14 bases in the middle. The CDR3 DNA sequence: TGCGCCAGCAGCTTGCCTCGGCAGGGGGGCGAGCAGTACTTC. Amino acid sequence: CASSLPRQGGEQYF.

In this sample, this clone turned up a few times. This chain joins TRBV9 and TRBJ1-2; D might be TRBD1 (6 bases). This CDR3 has 14 amino acids. Germline values: CDR1 SGDLS, CDR2 YYNGEE. Trimming removed 4 bases at V and 8 bases at J, with 18 bases between. CDR3 loop: CASSRGEQGEGYTF. The CDR3, as DNA: TGTGCCAGCAGCAGAGGGGAACAGGGAGAAGGCTACACCTTC.

The chain carries TRBV10-3 and TRBJ2-7; perhaps TRBD1 as D (6 bases). V was trimmed by 8 bases and J by 4 bases, leaving 12 bases between them. CDR1 is ENHRY, CDR2 SYGVKD, per germline. This CDR3 comprises 12 residues. The CDR3 is CAISQQGYEQYF. Here the CDR3 DNA reads TGTGCCATCTCACAACAGGGTTACGAGCAGTACTTC.

The sample holds a few counts of this clone. The chain employs TRBV28 and TRBJ2-4; D gene uncertain. The germline gives CDR1 MDHEN, CDR2 SYDVKM. This CDR3 has 13 residues. Trimming removed 2 bases from V and 8 bases from J, with 10 bases in between. The CDR3 sequence: CASSLMGSDIQYF. CDR3 coding DNA: TGTGCCAGCAGTTTAATGGGTTCAGACATTCAGTACTTC. Combining the CDR3 with reference TRBV28 and TRBJ2-4 gives the whole variable domain DVKVTQSSRYLVKRTGEKVFLECVQDMDHENMFWYRQDPGLGLRLIYFSYDVKMKEKGDIPEGYSVSREKKERFSLILESASTNQTSMYLCASSLMGSDIQYFGAGTRLSVL.

This clone was found a few times. This chain uses TRBV6-5 with TRBJ1-1; perhaps TRBD1 as D (6 bases). The CDR3 contains 13 residues. Trimming removed 7 bases at V and 1 base at J, with 10 bases between. The V gene's germline CDR1 is MNHEY and CDR2 SVGAGI. The CDR3 protein is CASNLDRNTEAFF. CDR3 in DNA: TGTGCCAGCAATTTGGACAGGAACACTGAAGCTTTCTTT.

This clone was seen a handful of times. The chain combines TRBV21-1 with TRBJ2-5. TRBV21-1 is noted as a pseudogene. CDR3 size: 13 residues. CDR3 protein: CASSPPGVETQYF. CDR3 DNA: TGTGCCAGCAGCCCACCTGGCGTAGAGACCCAGTACTTC.

The chain employs TRBV6-5 and TRBJ2-5; 9 positions agree with TRBD1. CDR1 and CDR2 (germline): MNHEY, SVGAGI. This CDR3 is built from 16 residues. Trimming at V came to 3 bases and at J to 1 base, leaving 6 bases not matched to a gene. CDR3 sequence (DNA): TGTGCCAGCAGTTATGGGACAGGGAACAGCCAAGAGACCCAGTACTTC. Translating it yields CASSYGTGNSQETQYF.

The chain employs TRBV4-2 and TRBJ2-7; D is perhaps TRBD1 (7 bases). The V and J ends lost 4 bases and 1 base respectively, with 17 bases between them. CDR3 length: 16 amino acids. Germline V gene lookup returns CDR1 LGHNA and CDR2 YNFKEQ. In DNA, the CDR3 is TGTGCCAGCAGCCGGGGGGCCGGACAGGTGTCCTACGAGCAGTACTTC. Protein: CASSRGAGQVSYEQYF.

The chain uses TRBV6-5 and TRBJ1-1, with a possible D match to TRBD1 (6 bases). Trimming took off 2 bases at V and 4 bases at J, with 11 bases between the two ends. CDR1 MNHEY and CDR2 SVGAGI come from the germline V gene. The CDR3 runs to 14 residues. The CDR3 loop is CASSYTGSGTEAFF. CDR3 DNA sequence: TGTGCCAGCAGTTACACAGGGTCGGGCACTGAAGCTTTCTTT.

This clone was recorded a few times. The chain is built from TRBV19 and TRBJ2-2, with D hard to call. The CDR3 is 17 residues long. Germline V gene lookup returns CDR1 LNHDA and CDR2 SQIVND (reference sequence). The V and J ends lost 3 bases and 0 bases respectively, with 14 bases between them. The CDR3 here is CASSILLSGANTGELFF. The DNA of the CDR3 is TGTGCCAGTAGTATCCTATTAAGTGGGGCGAACACCGGGGAGCTGTTTTTT. Using reference TRBV19 and TRBJ2-2 for the parts outside the CDR3, the full variable domain is DGGITQSPKYLFRKEGQNVTLSCEQNLNHDAMYWYRQDPGQGLRLIYYSQIVNDFQKGDIAEGYSVSREKKESFPLTVTSAQKNPTAFYLCASSILLSGANTGELFFGEGSRLTVL.

This clone was seen a few times. The rearrangement links TRBV5-5 to TRBJ2-1; D is ambiguous. Trimming took 0 bases from V and 9 from J, leaving 10 bases between them. There are 13 residues in the CDR3. Germline-derived CDR1 and CDR2 are SGHKS and YYEKEE (reference sequence). The CDR3 loop is CASSLGVYGEQFF. CDR3 coding DNA: TGTGCCAGCAGCTTGGGCGTCTACGGTGAGCAGTTCTTC.

The V gene is TRBV6-1, the J gene TRBJ1-1; D may be TRBD1 (6 bases). V dropped 6 bases and J dropped 1 base, with 12 bases sitting between them. CDR3 size: 14 residues. The V gene's germline CDR1 is MNHNS and CDR2 SASEGT. The CDR3 is CASSQDSANTEAFF. For the CDR3, the DNA is TGTGCCAGCAGCCAGGACAGTGCGAACACTGAAGCTTTCTTT.

This clone was seen a handful of times. The chain couples TRBV28 to TRBJ1-3; 7 nucleotides agree with TRBD1. Germline V gene data show CDR1 as MDHEN and CDR2 as SYDVKM. The CDR3 has 14 amino acids. Trimming took 7 bases from V and 4 from J; bases not matched to a gene: 7. The DNA of the CDR3 is TGTGCCAGCACTCGTGACAGGGTCGGAAACACCATATATTTT. It codes for CASTRDRVGNTIYF. The complete variable domain, with remaining parts taken from reference TRBV28 and TRBJ1-3, reads DVKVTQSSRYLVKRTGEKVFLECVQDMDHENMFWYRQDPGLGLRLIYFSYDVKMKEKGDIPEGYSVSREKKERFSLILESASTNQTSMYLCASTRDRVGNTIYFGEGSWLTVV.

The sample holds many counts of this clone. The J gene is TRBJ1-5, the V gene TRBV7-2; a possible D gene is TRBD1 (5 bases). Germline-derived CDR1 and CDR2 are SGHTA and FQGNSA. This CDR3 spans 16 amino acids. Trimming removed 0 bases at V and 1 base at J, with 10 bases between. The CDR3 DNA reads TGTGCCAGCAGCTTAGCGGGGGTTATGAGCAATCAGCCCCAGCATTTT. Encoded protein: CASSLAGVMSNQPQHF.

This clone appeared many times. Distinct nucleotide sequences in the sample also encode this CDR3. The chain joins TRBV28 to TRBJ1-5, with D unclear. From germline, CDR1 is MDHEN and CDR2 SYDVKM. This CDR3 is 12 amino acids long. V was shortened by 3 bases and J by 6 bases, with 6 bases between the two germline ends. The CDR3 coding sequence is TGTGCCAGCAGTTTGCCGGGTCAGCCCCAGCATTTT. Encoded protein: CASSLPGQPQHF.

V and J are TRBV7-2 and TRBJ1-5; D is undetermined. Germline lookup yields CDR1 SGHTA and CDR2 FQGNSA. The germline V and J ends were trimmed by 0 bases and 7 bases, with 13 bases remaining between them. The CDR3 spans 15 residues. CDR3 bases: TGTGCCAGCAGCTTAGCCCCACGGGTGGGCCAGCCCCAGCATTTT. It codes for CASSLAPRVGQPQHF.

The chain combines TRBV2 with TRBJ1-1, with D hard to call. The V and J ends lost 8 bases and 4 bases respectively, with 14 bases between them. This CDR3 has 13 amino acids. Germline-derived CDR1 and CDR2 are SNHLY and FYNNEI. The CDR3 coding sequence is TGTGCCAGCTCATACCAGGAGTCCACTGAAGCTTTCTTT. Protein product: CASSYQESTEAFF.

This clone has a handful of counts. The chain joins TRBV28 to TRBJ1-5; D unclear. CDR1 MDHEN and CDR2 SYDVKM come from the germline V gene. V lost 7 bases and J lost 3, with 10 bases in between. The length of the CDR3 is 13 residues. CDR3 amino acids: CASMQVSNQPQHF. The DNA for the CDR3 is TGTGCCAGCATGCAAGTTTCCAATCAGCCCCAGCATTTT.